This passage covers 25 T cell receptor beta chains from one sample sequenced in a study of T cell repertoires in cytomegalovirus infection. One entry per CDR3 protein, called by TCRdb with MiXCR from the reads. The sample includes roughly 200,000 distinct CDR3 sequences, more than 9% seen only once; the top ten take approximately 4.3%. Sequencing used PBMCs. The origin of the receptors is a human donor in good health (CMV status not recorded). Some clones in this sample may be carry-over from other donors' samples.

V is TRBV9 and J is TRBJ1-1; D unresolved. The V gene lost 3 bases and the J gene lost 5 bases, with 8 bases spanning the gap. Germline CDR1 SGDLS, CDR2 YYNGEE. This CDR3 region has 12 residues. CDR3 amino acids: CASSGARTEAFF. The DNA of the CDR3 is TGTGCCAGCAGCGGCGCAAGGACTGAAGCTTTCTTT.

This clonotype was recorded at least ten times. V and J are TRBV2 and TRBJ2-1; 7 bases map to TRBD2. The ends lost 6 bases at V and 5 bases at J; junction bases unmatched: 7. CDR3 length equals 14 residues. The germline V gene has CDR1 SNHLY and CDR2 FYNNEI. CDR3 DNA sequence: TGTGCCAGCAGAGCCACGGGGGGTCACAATGAGCAGTTCTTC. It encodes CASRATGGHNEQFF.

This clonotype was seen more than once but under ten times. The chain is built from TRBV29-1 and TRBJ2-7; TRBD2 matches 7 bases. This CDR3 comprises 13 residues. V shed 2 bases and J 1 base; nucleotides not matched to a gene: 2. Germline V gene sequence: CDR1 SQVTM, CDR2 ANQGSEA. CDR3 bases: TGCAGCGTTGAATTGGGGGGGTCCTACGAGCAGTACTTC. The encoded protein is CSVELGGSYEQYF.

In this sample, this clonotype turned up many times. The CDR3 coding sequence is TGTGCCAGCAGTTTACATGGGACTGTGGAGGAGACCCAGTACTTC. Amino acid sequence: CASSLHGTVEETQYF. This sequence joins TRBV28 and TRBJ2-5; tentatively, D is TRBD2 (6 bases). Trimming cost V 2 bases and J 5 bases, with 15 bases left between them. This CDR3 is built from 15 residues. The germline V gene has CDR1 MDHEN and CDR2 SYDVKM.

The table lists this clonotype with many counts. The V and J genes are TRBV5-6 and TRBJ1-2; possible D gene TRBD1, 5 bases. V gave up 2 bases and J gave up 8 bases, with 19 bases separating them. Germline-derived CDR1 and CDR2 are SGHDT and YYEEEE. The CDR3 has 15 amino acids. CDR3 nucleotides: TGTGCCAGCAGCTTCCAGGGTTCGGAGGTCACAGGCTACACCTTC. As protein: CASSFQGSEVTGYTF.

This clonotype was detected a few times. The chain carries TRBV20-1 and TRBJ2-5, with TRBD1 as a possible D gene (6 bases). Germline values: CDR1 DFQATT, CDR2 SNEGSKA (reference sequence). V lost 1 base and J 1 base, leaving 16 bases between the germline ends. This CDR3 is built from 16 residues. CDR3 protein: CSARAGDRIVQETQYF. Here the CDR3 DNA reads TGCAGTGCTAGAGCAGGCGACAGGATCGTCCAAGAGACCCAGTACTTC.

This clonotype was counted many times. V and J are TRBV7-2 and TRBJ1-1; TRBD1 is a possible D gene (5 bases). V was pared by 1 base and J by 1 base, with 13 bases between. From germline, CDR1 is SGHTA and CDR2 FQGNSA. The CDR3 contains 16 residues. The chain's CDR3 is CASSLGGFWENTEAFF. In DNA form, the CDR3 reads TGTGCCAGCAGCTTAGGGGGCTTTTGGGAGAACACTGAAGCTTTCTTT.

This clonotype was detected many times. CDR3 DNA sequence: TGTGCCAGCAGTTACCTACAGGGGCCGGCGAGGATGAACACTGAAGCTTTCTTT. Residues: CASSYLQGPARMNTEAFF. The rearrangement uses TRBV6-6 and TRBJ1-1; 7 bases fit TRBD1. The length of the CDR3 is 18 residues. CDR1 and CDR2 (germline): MNHNY, SVGAGI (reference sequence). Trimming at V came to 2 bases and at J to 0 bases, leaving 12 bases not matched to a gene.

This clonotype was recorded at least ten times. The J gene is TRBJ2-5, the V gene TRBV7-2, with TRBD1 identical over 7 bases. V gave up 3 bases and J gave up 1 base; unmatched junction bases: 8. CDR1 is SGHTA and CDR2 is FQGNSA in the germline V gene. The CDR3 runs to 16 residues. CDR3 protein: CASSFWATGAQETQYF. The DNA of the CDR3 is TGTGCCAGCAGCTTTTGGGCAACAGGGGCCCAAGAGACCCAGTACTTC.

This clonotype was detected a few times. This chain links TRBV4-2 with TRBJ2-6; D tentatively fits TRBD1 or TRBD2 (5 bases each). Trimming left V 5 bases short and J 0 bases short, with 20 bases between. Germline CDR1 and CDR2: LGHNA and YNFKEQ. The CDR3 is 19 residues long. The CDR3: CASSSIGGAENSGANVLTF. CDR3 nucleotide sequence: TGTGCCAGCAGCTCCATTGGGGGTGCCGAAAACTCTGGGGCCAACGTCCTGACTTTC.

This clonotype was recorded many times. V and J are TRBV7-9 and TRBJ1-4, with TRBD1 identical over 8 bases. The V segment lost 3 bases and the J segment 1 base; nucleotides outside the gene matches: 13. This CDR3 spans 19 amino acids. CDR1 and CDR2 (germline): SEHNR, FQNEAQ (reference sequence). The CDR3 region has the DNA TGTGCCAGCAGCTTCGGACAGGGCTTAGTCAGCGGAACTAATGAAAAACTGTTTTTT. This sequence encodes CASSFGQGLVSGTNEKLFF.

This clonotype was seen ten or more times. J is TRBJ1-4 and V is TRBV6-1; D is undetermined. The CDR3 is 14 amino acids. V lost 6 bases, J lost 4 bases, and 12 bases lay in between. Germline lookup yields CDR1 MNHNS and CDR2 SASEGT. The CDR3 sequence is CASRWGADNEKLFF. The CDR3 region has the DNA TGTGCCAGCAGGTGGGGAGCTGATAATGAAAAACTGTTTTTT.

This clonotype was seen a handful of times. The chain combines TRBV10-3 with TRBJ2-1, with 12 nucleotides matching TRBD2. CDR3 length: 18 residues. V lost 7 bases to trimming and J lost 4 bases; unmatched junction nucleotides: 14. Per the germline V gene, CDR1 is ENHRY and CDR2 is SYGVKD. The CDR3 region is CAITEGGLAGQTYNEQFF. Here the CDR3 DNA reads TGTGCCATCACCGAGGGAGGACTAGCGGGGCAGACATACAATGAGCAGTTCTTC.

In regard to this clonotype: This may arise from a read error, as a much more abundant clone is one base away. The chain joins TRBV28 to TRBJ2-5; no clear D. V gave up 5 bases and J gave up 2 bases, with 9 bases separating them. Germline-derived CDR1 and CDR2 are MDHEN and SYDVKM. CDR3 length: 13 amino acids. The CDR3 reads CASSPVSQETQYF. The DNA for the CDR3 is TGTGCCAGCAGTCCCGTGAGTCAAGAGACCCAGTACTTC.

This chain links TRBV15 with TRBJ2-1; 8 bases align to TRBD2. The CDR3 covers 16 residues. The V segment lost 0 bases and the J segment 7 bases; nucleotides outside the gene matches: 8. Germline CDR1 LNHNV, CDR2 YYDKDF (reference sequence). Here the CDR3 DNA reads TGTGCCACCAGCAGAGACAAGACTAGCGCTACGAATGAGCAGTTCTTC. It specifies CATSRDKTSATNEQFF.

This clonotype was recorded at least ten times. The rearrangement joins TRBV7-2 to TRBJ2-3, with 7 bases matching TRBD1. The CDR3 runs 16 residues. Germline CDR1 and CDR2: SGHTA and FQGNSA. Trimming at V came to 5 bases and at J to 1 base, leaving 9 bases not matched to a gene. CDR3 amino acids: CASSPEGDSRTDTQYF. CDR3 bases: TGTGCCAGCAGCCCCGAGGGGGACAGCCGCACAGATACGCAGTATTTT.

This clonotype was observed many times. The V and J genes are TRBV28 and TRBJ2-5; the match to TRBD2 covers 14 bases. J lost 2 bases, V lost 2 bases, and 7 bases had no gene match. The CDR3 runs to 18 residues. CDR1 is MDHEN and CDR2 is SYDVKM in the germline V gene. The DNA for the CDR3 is TGTGCCAGCAGTTTACTGGGACTAGCGGGAGTGGGGCAAGAGACCCAGTACTTC. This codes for CASSLLGLAGVGQETQYF.

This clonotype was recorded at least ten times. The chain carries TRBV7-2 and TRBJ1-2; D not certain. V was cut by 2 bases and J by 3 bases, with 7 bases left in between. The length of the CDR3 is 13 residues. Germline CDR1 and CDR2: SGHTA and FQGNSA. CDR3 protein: CASSLKPDYGYTF. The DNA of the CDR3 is TGTGCCAGCAGCTTAAAGCCCGACTATGGCTACACCTTC.

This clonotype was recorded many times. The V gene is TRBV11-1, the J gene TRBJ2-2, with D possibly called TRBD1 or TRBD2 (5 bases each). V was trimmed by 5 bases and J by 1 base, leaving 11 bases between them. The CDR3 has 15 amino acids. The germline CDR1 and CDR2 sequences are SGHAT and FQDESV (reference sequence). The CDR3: CASSQAGRNTGELFF. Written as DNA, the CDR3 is TGTGCCAGCAGCCAAGCAGGGAGGAACACCGGGGAGCTGTTTTTT.

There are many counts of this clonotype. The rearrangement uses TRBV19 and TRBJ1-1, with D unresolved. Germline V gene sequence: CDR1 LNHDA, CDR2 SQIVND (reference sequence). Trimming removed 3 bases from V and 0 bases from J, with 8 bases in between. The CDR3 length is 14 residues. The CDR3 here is CASSIRRLNTEAFF. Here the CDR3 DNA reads TGTGCCAGTAGTATCCGACGGTTGAACACTGAAGCTTTCTTT.

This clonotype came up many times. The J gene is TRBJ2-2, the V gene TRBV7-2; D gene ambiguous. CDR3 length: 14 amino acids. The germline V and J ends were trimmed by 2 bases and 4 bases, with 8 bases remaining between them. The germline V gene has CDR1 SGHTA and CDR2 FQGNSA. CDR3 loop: CASSLSSGTGELFF. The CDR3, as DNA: TGTGCCAGCAGCTTATCTAGTGGCACCGGGGAGCTGTTTTTT.

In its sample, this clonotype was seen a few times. This chain's CDR3 is CSAPPLLSGGSYEQYF. Written as DNA, the CDR3 is TGCAGTGCTCCCCCTCTTTTGAGCGGGGGCTCCTACGAGCAGTACTTC. This chain uses TRBV20-1 with TRBJ2-7; 8 bases line up with TRBD2. CDR1 is DFQATT and CDR2 is SNEGSKA in the germline V gene (reference sequence). There are 16 residues in the CDR3. Trimming took 5 bases from V and 0 from J; bases not matched to a gene: 12.

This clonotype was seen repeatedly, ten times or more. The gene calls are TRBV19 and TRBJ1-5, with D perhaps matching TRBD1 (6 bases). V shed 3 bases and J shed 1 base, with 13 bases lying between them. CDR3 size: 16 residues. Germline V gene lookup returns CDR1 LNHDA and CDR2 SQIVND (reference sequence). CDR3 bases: TGTGCCAGTAGTATCTCGGGGGGCAGGAGCAATCAGCCCCAGCATTTT. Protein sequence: CASSISGGRSNQPQHF.

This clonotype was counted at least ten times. The CDR3 here is CASSLASGTTDTQYF. The CDR3 coding sequence is TGTGCCAGCAGCTTAGCTAGCGGGACCACAGATACGCAGTATTTT. The chain combines TRBV7-2 with TRBJ2-3, with 8 positions matching TRBD2. The CDR3 sequence is 15 residues long. In germline, CDR1 is SGHTA, CDR2 FQGNSA. With 0 bases clipped from V and 2 bases from J, the junction kept 1 base outside the gene matches.

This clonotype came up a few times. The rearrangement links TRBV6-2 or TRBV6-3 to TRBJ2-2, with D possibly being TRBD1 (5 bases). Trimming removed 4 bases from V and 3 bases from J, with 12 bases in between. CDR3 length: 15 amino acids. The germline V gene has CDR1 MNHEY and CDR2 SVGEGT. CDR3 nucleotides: TGTGCCAGCAGTTCTACAGGCATCGACACCGGGGAGCTGTTTTTT. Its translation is CASSSTGIDTGELFF.